This T cell receptor (beta chain) was found in a study of cytomegalovirus exposure and HLA in healthy donors. On the study more broadly: About 80 million unique TCRs from HLA-typed donors were held in an early data release. Study-level results: Presence/absence analyses assumed roughly uniform sequencing depth across donors, which may not hold. The study labeled 180 or so TCR beta chains cytomegalovirus-associated.

Germline lookup yields CDR1 KGHSH and CDR2 LQKENI. This CDR3 comprises 16 residues. V was shortened by 2 bases and J by 5 bases, with 18 bases between the two germline ends. In the PCR, 60 Vbeta and 13 Jbeta primers were used. Assay: immunoSEQ multiplex PCR; the TCRdb copy retains only in-frame clones and omits some. The table shows 130,000 or so clones, with 77% occurring only once. Note on this clone: Its antigen is as yet unknown.

The genes are TRBV18 and TRBJ1-1, with D tentatively TRBD1 (6 bases). This TCR came from a male donor in good health and CMV-seropositive. The material sequenced was PBMCs. The CDR3 spells CASSPIQGKFETEAFF. In nucleotides, the CDR3 is TGTGCCAGCTCACCAATCCAGGGGAAGTTTGAAACTGAAGCTTTCTTT.